The next 30 T cell receptor beta chains were all read from a single sample in a study of monozygotic twins with cystic fibrosis. Method: immunoSEQ multiplex PCR; TCRdb's copy keeps in-frame clones and lacks some. Of around 30,000 clones listed, around 85% are singletons. The source material was blood. The receptors originated from a girl aged 2-15 years with cystic fibrosis.

The chain links TRBV27 to TRBJ2-7; 7 bases are a match to TRBD1. The CDR3 extends over 13 amino acids. CDR1 and CDR2 (germline): MNHEY, SMNVEV (reference sequence). Trimming at V came to 3 bases and at J to 5 bases, leaving 4 bases not matched to a gene. The CDR3 bases are TGTGCCAGCAGTTTCGATAGGGGGCACGAGCAGTACTTC. It encodes CASSFDRGHEQYF.

This sequence joins TRBV19 and TRBJ2-7; D is uncertain. V gave up 3 bases and J gave up 4 bases, with 10 bases separating them. This CDR3 is built from 13 residues. Germline V CDR1 and CDR2: LNHDA, SQIVND (reference sequence). CDR3 sequence: CASSISVDYEQYF. DNA for the CDR3: TGTGCCAGTAGTATTTCAGTGGATTACGAGCAGTACTTC.

About this clone itself: Different DNA sequences within this sample yield the same CDR3. V and J are TRBV5-1 and TRBJ1-1, with D hard to call. The CDR3 runs to 12 residues. Germline V gene sequence: CDR1 SGHRS, CDR2 YFSETQ. V shed 4 bases and J shed 1 base, with 5 bases lying between them. This chain's CDR3 is CASSLQNTEAFF. The CDR3 bases are TGCGCCAGCAGCCTACAGAACACTGAAGCTTTCTTT.

The V call is TRBV30, the J call TRBJ2-7, with TRBD1 matching over 9 bases. Germline CDR1 is GTSNPN and CDR2 is SVGIG (reference sequence). The CDR3 spans 15 residues. J lost 3 bases, V lost 5 bases, and 11 bases had no gene match. The CDR3 protein is CAWETSGTGFYEQYF. CDR3 coding DNA: TGTGCCTGGGAGACCTCCGGGACAGGGTTCTACGAGCAGTACTTC.

V gene TRBV7-2 combines with J gene TRBJ1-1; 9 bases line up with TRBD1. J lost 11 bases, V lost 3 bases, and 1 base had no gene match. The CDR3 length is 11 residues. Germline CDR1 SGHTA, CDR2 FQGNSA. The CDR3 protein is CASSFGQGAFF. CDR3 sequence (DNA): TGTGCCAGCAGCTTCGGACAGGGGGCTTTCTTT. Combining the CDR3 with reference TRBV7-2 and TRBJ1-1 gives the whole variable domain GAGVSQSPSNKVTEKGKDVELRCDPISGHTALYWYRQSLGQGLEFLIYFQGNSAPDKSGLPSDRFSAERTGGSVSTLTIQRTQQEDSAVYLCASSFGQGAFFGQGTRLTVV.

The chain recombines TRBV4-1 with TRBJ2-1, with TRBD1 identical over 8 bases. The CDR3 covers 14 residues. Germline values: CDR1 MGHRA, CDR2 YSYEKL. After removal of 4 bases from V and 8 bases from J, the junction contained 7 bases not matched to a gene. CDR3 coding DNA: TGCGCCAGCAGCCCAGGACAGGGAAGCTATGAGCAGTTCTTC. It yields the protein CASSPGQGSYEQFF.

This clone was observed a single time. This chain uses TRBV11-3 with TRBJ2-1; 7 positions match TRBD2. The germline V gene has CDR1 SGHNT and CDR2 YENEEA. The CDR3 consists of 15 residues. V lost 5 bases and J lost 9; bases outside the gene matches: 13. CDR3 residues: CASSRSAGESSEQFF. DNA for the CDR3: TGTGCCAGCAGCAGGTCGGCGGGAGAGAGTAGTGAGCAGTTCTTC.

The V and J genes are TRBV27 and TRBJ1-2, with TRBD1 matching 7 bases. Trimming removed 4 bases from V and 5 bases from J; junction bases left unmatched: 7. Germline CDR1 and CDR2: MNHEY and SMNVEV (reference sequence). The CDR3 loop spans 14 amino acids. The chain's CDR3 is CASSSLGQSYGYTF. CDR3 DNA sequence: TGTGCCAGCAGTTCTTTGGGACAGTCTTATGGCTACACCTTC.

This sequence joins TRBV5-4 and TRBJ1-1; 7 nucleotides line up with TRBD1. Germline CDR1 reads SGHNT; CDR2 reads YYREEE (reference sequence). The CDR3 runs 16 residues. V was clipped by 2 bases and J by 0 bases; unmatched bases: 7. This CDR3 is CASSLDWGQLNTEAFF. The CDR3 DNA is TGTGCCAGCAGCTTAGACTGGGGACAGCTGAACACTGAAGCTTTCTTT.

CDR3 protein: CASSQEGAGNYGYTF. The CDR3 coding sequence is TGCGCCAGCAGCCAAGAAGGGGCAGGGAACTATGGCTACACCTTC. This chain joins TRBV4-1 and TRBJ1-2, with D perhaps TRBD1 (5 bases). The CDR3 is 15 residues long. V gave up 0 bases and J gave up 2 bases, with 10 bases separating them. CDR1 MGHRA and CDR2 YSYEKL come from the germline V gene.

This clone was counted once. This chain connects TRBV5-4 to TRBJ2-1; 10 bases agree with TRBD2. CDR1 and CDR2 (germline): SGHNT, YYREEE (reference sequence). The junction had 5 bases not matched to a gene; V was cut back by 1 base and J by 4 bases. This CDR3 is 16 amino acids long. CDR3 sequence: CASSLPGTSVYNEQFF. The CDR3 nucleotides read TGTGCCAGCAGCTTGCCCGGGACTAGCGTATACAATGAGCAGTTCTTC.

This sequence joins TRBV29-1 and TRBJ2-7, with D tentatively TRBD1 (5 bases). CDR3 length equals 13 residues. In germline, CDR1 is SQVTM, CDR2 ANQGSEA. V was cut by 5 bases and J by 4 bases, with 15 bases left in between. In DNA form, the CDR3 reads TGCAGCGTTCTAGGGGAAAGGGGTTACGAGCAGTACTTC. This translates into CSVLGERGYEQYF.

The genes are TRBV6-5 and TRBJ1-2; the D gene is possibly TRBD1 (5 bases). Deletions cut 6 bases from V and 0 bases from J, with 11 bases between. This CDR3 spans 14 amino acids. From germline, CDR1 is MNHEY and CDR2 SVGAGI. CDR3 sequence reads: CASRGTDTNYGYTF. The CDR3 nucleotides are TGTGCCAGCAGGGGGACGGATACTAACTATGGCTACACCTTC.

The chain couples TRBV4-1 to TRBJ2-5, with D tentatively TRBD1 or TRBD2 (5 bases each). The J call is uncertain, as TRBJ2-7 better fits the DNA end. The CDR3 extends over 14 amino acids. Germline assignment: CDR1 MGHRA and CDR2 YSYEKL. CDR3 DNA sequence: TGCGCCAGCAGCCCACAATACCGGGACGACGAGCAGTACTTC. Its protein product is CASSPQYRDDEQYF.

This chain connects TRBV7-7 to TRBJ2-2, with unresolved D. Germline assignment: CDR1 SSHAT and CDR2 FNYEAQ (reference sequence). This CDR3 region has 13 residues. Trimming stripped 2 bases from V and 5 bases from J, with 6 bases between. This chain's CDR3 is CASSLLQTGELFF. The CDR3 coding sequence is TGTGCCAGCAGCTTATTGCAGACCGGGGAGCTGTTTTTT.

The CDR3 DNA is TGTGCCAGCAATTCCGCCAAGGGGGTGGGAGCTTTCTTT. Amino acids: CASNSAKGVGAFF. This chain connects TRBV28 to TRBJ1-1; D may be TRBD1 (6 bases). Germline V gene lookup returns CDR1 MDHEN and CDR2 SYDVKM. The length of the CDR3 is 13 residues. The V end was cut by 7 bases, the J end by 10 bases, with 19 bases between.

This chain joins TRBV6-1 and TRBJ1-5, with a weak D call TRBD1 (5 bases). This CDR3 contains 15 residues. Trimming stripped 2 bases from V and 7 bases from J, with 15 bases between. From germline, CDR1 is MNHNS and CDR2 SASEGT. The CDR3 spells CASSESRAGRQPQHF. The CDR3 DNA reads as TGTGCCAGCAGTGAATCGCGGGCAGGGCGACAGCCCCAGCATTTT.

The chain has TRBV30 and TRBJ2-3; the D is unclear. CDR3 length equals 13 residues. Germline CDR1 is GTSNPN and CDR2 is SVGIG (reference sequence). Deletions cut 4 bases from V and 6 bases from J, with 14 bases between. Here the CDR3 reads CAWNDALADTQYF. For the CDR3, the DNA is TGTGCCTGGAATGATGCATTGGCGGATACGCAGTATTTT. The full variable domain, in which reference TRBV30 and TRBJ2-3 provide the parts outside the CDR3, is SQTIHQWPATLVQPVGSPLSLECTVEGTSNPNLYWYRQAAGRGLQLLFYSVGIGQISSEVPQNLSASRPQDRQFILSSKKLLLSDSGFYLCAWNDALADTQYFGPGTRLTVL.

The V call is TRBV5-8, the J call TRBJ1-4, with 7 nucleotides matching TRBD1. The V gene end was trimmed by 3 bases and the J gene end by 3 bases; junction bases not matched to a gene: 5. The germline gives CDR1 SGHTS, CDR2 YDEGEE. This CDR3 is 15 amino acids long. The CDR3 sequence: CASSWRDSPNEKLFF. CDR3 in DNA: TGTGCCAGCAGCTGGAGGGACAGTCCTAATGAAAAACTGTTTTTT.

This clone was counted between two and nine times. V and J are TRBV10-1 and TRBJ2-3; D may match TRBD1 or TRBD2 (5 bases each). Germline values: CDR1 WNHNN, CDR2 SYGVQD (reference sequence). This CDR3 comprises 18 residues. Trimming took off 2 bases at V and 0 bases at J, with 18 bases between the two ends. The CDR3 region is CASSEGLGEYGSTDTQYF. DNA for the CDR3: TGCGCCAGCAGTGAGGGGCTAGGGGAGTATGGAAGCACAGATACGCAGTATTTT.

The rearrangement links TRBV2 to TRBJ2-5; TRBD2 aligns across 7 bases. CDR3 length equals 14 residues. The V and J ends lost 6 bases and 5 bases, in that order; junction bases with no gene match: 9. Per the germline V gene, CDR1 is SNHLY and CDR2 is FYNNEI. The CDR3: CASRYRDYKETQYF. In DNA, the CDR3 is TGTGCCAGCAGATACCGGGACTACAAGGAGACCCAGTACTTC.

This clone was recorded only once. V gene TRBV29-1 combines with J gene TRBJ2-2, with a weak D call TRBD2 (5 bases). Germline CDR1 is SQVTM and CDR2 is ANQGSEA. Trimming cost V 6 bases and J 0 bases, with 20 bases left between them. The CDR3 runs to 17 residues. DNA of the CDR3: TGCAGCGTCTCCCCCCCCCGGGGTCTAGCGAACACCGGGGAGCTGTTTTTT. This sequence encodes CSVSPPRGLANTGELFF.

The chain combines TRBV18 with TRBJ1-1; D gene unclear. The CDR3 has 13 residues. Trimming took 5 bases from V and 2 from J, leaving 9 bases between them. CDR1 and CDR2 (germline): KGHSH, LQKENI. The CDR3 region has the DNA TGTGCCAGCTCAAGGACCGCTAACACTGAAGCTTTCTTT. Amino acids: CASSRTANTEAFF. Together with reference TRBV18 and TRBJ1-1, the CDR3 gives the full variable domain: NAGVMQNPRHLVRRRGQEARLRCSPMKGHSHVYWYRQLPEEGLKFMVYLQKENIIDESGMPKERFSAEFPKEGPSILRIQQVVRGDSAAYFCASSRTANTEAFFGQGTRLTVV.

The V and J genes are TRBV2 and TRBJ2-3; 11 bases match TRBD2. The junction had 9 bases not matched to a gene; V was cut back by 3 bases and J by 4 bases. The CDR3 covers 17 residues. The germline V gene encodes CDR1 SNHLY and CDR2 FYNNEI. The chain's CDR3 is CASSELASGRTSDTQYF. The CDR3 bases are TGTGCCAGCAGTGAGCTCGCTAGCGGGAGGACCTCAGATACGCAGTATTTT. The full variable domain, its missing parts supplied by reference TRBV2 and TRBJ2-3, is EPEVTQTPSHQVTQMGQEVILRCVPISNHLYFYWYRQILGQKVEFLVSFYNNEISEKSEIFDDQFSVERPDGSNFTLKIRSTKLEDSAMYFCASSELASGRTSDTQYFGPGTRLTVL.

The chain is built from TRBV6-5 and TRBJ1-2, with TRBD1 as a possible D gene (5 bases). V shed 0 bases and J shed 8 bases, with 13 bases lying between them. Germline CDR1 is MNHEY and CDR2 is SVGAGI. The CDR3 is made up of 14 amino acids. The CDR3 here is CASSYSAGWNGYTF. CDR3 DNA: TGTGCCAGCAGTTACTCTGCAGGGTGGAACGGCTACACCTTC.

V is TRBV7-8 and J is TRBJ2-1; maybe TRBD2 (6 bases). V shed 0 bases and J shed 3 bases, with 12 bases lying between them. The CDR3 runs 16 residues. CDR1 is SGHVS and CDR2 is FQNEAQ in the germline V gene. CDR3 coding DNA: TGTGCCAGCAGCTTAGCCGTGACTAGTTACTACAATGAGCAGTTCTTC. This sequence encodes CASSLAVTSYYNEQFF. Based on the CDR3 plus reference TRBV7-8 and TRBJ2-1, the full variable domain is GAGVSQSPRYKVAKRGQDVALRCDPISGHVSLFWYQQALGQGPEFLTYFQNEAQLDKSGLPSDRFFAERPEGSVSTLKIQRTQQEDSAVYLCASSLAVTSYYNEQFFGPGTRLTVL.

The V call is TRBV19, the J call TRBJ2-7, with a weak D call TRBD2 (5 bases). This CDR3 comprises 12 residues. CDR1 and CDR2 from the germline V gene are LNHDA and SQIVND (reference sequence). V was shortened by 3 bases and J by 6 bases, with 9 bases between the two germline ends. The CDR3 region is CASSIPGVEQYF. CDR3 sequence (DNA): TGTGCCAGTAGTATCCCCGGGGTCGAGCAGTACTTC.

This clone appeared once. The J gene is TRBJ2-2, the V gene TRBV25-1, with D possibly TRBD2 on 6 matching bases. This CDR3 region has 15 residues. Trimming shortened V by 2 bases and J by 3 bases, and 10 bases separated the two germline ends. CDR1 and CDR2 (germline): MGHDK, SYGVNS. CDR3: CASSETGDHTGELFF. CDR3 bases: TGTGCCAGCAGTGAAACGGGAGATCACACCGGGGAGCTGTTTTTT.

J is TRBJ1-4 and V is TRBV5-1; 10 bases match TRBD1. The germline V gene has CDR1 SGHRS and CDR2 YFSETQ. V was pared by 0 bases and J by 8 bases, with 4 bases of the junction left unmatched. The CDR3 runs 15 residues. CDR3 sequence reads: CASSLAQTGGEKLFF. The CDR3 DNA reads as TGCGCCAGCAGCTTGGCCCAGACAGGGGGCGAAAAACTGTTTTTT.

There are a few counts of this clone. This chain links TRBV5-1 with TRBJ2-5, with 11 nucleotides matching TRBD2. J was trimmed by 5 bases and V by 2 bases; bases with no gene match: 17. Per germline, CDR1 SGHRS and CDR2 YFSETQ. The CDR3 covers 19 residues. This CDR3 is CASSFRRPQLAGDGETQYF. CDR3 coding DNA: TGCGCCAGCAGCTTTCGGCGACCCCAACTAGCGGGAGATGGGGAGACCCAGTACTTC. Together with reference TRBV5-1 and TRBJ2-5, the CDR3 gives the full variable domain: KAGVTQTPRYLIKTRGQQVTLSCSPISGHRSVSWYQQTPGQGLQFLFEYFSETQRNKGNFPGRFSGRQFSNSRSEMNVSTLELGDSALYLCASSFRRPQLAGDGETQYFGPGTRLLVL.